Below are 12 T cell receptor beta chains sequenced from a single sample in a study of T cell responses to AZD1222 COVID-19 vaccine. Repertoires were generated with immunoSEQ multiplex PCR, while TCRdb's copy carries only in-frame clones and drops some. This table has some 70,000 clones, about 80% appearing once. This specimen was peripheral blood, taken 28 days after the second AZD1222 dose. The receptors were sampled from an adult who received the AZD1222 COVID-19 vaccine.

The chain is built from TRBV5-6 and TRBJ1-5, with a weak D call TRBD1 (6 bases). CDR3 length: 14 residues. CDR1 SGHDT and CDR2 YYEEEE come from the germline V gene. V lost 4 bases to trimming and J lost 3 bases, with 11 bases between them. CDR3 nucleotide sequence: TGTGCCAGCAGCCCCTACAGGGACAATCAGCCCCAGCATTTT. Residues: CASSPYRDNQPQHF.

The chain is built from TRBV30 and TRBJ1-2; no clear D gene. The CDR3 runs 12 residues. The germline gives CDR1 GTSNPN, CDR2 SVGIG (reference sequence). Between the trimmed V and J ends, which lost 3 bases and 14 bases, there was a span of 19 bases. CDR3 loop: CAWSVGSKYFTF. In DNA, the CDR3 is TGTGCCTGGAGCGTGGGGTCTAAATATTTTACCTTC.

The chain combines TRBV4-1 with TRBJ2-7; possibly TRBD1 or TRBD2 for D (5 bases each). CDR3 size: 15 residues. Germline V gene lookup returns CDR1 MGHRA and CDR2 YSYEKL. V dropped 0 bases and J dropped 7 bases, with 16 bases sitting between them. The CDR3 loop reads CASSQDLGTTWEQYF. For the CDR3, the DNA is TGCGCCAGCAGCCAAGATCTCGGGACCACCTGGGAGCAGTACTTC.

This chain links TRBV28 with TRBJ2-7; TRBD2 might be the D (6 bases). Germline V gene sequence: CDR1 MDHEN, CDR2 SYDVKM. The CDR3 has 13 amino acids. Between the trimmed V and J ends, which lost 4 bases and 2 bases, there was a span of 9 bases. Here the CDR3 DNA reads TGTGCCAGCAGTTCCGGAGGGACCTACGAGCAGTACTTC. Its translation is CASSSGGTYEQYF. Combining the CDR3 with reference TRBV28 and TRBJ2-7 gives the whole variable domain DVKVTQSSRYLVKRTGEKVFLECVQDMDHENMFWYRQDPGLGLRLIYFSYDVKMKEKGDIPEGYSVSREKKERFSLILESASTNQTSMYLCASSSGGTYEQYFGPGTRLTVT.

The gene calls are TRBV4-3 and TRBJ2-4; TRBD2 might be the D (7 bases). The CDR3 loop spans 13 amino acids. The V gene lost 0 bases and the J gene lost 13 bases, with 13 bases spanning the gap. The germline V gene encodes CDR1 LGHNA and CDR2 YSLEER. This chain's CDR3 is CASSQDRGAIQYF. The CDR3 DNA sequence: TGCGCCAGCAGCCAAGATCGGGGGGCGATACAGTACTTC.

The rearrangement joins TRBV5-6 to TRBJ1-2, with TRBD1 identical over 7 bases. The germline V gene encodes CDR1 SGHDT and CDR2 YYEEEE. V shed 4 bases and J 5 bases; nucleotides not matched to a gene: 8. There are 14 residues in the CDR3. CDR3 coding DNA: TGTGCCAGCAGCCCCGCCGGGACAGATTATGGCTACACCTTC. This encodes CASSPAGTDYGYTF.

The chain recombines TRBV5-5 with TRBJ1-2, with 7 bases that match TRBD1. Germline-derived CDR1 and CDR2 are SGHKS and YYEKEE (reference sequence). V dropped 2 bases and J dropped 4; count of bases not matched to a gene: 11. The CDR3 is made up of 16 amino acids. The CDR3 coding sequence is TGTGCCAGCAGCTTCTCCCCGGGACAGCGAGTCTATGGCTACACCTTC. Translation: CASSFSPGQRVYGYTF.

This sequence joins TRBV30 and TRBJ1-5; no reliable D call. Germline V CDR1 and CDR2: GTSNPN, SVGIG (reference sequence). The ends were cut back, 0 bases at V and 4 bases at J, with 7 bases in the middle. The CDR3 covers 13 residues. This CDR3 is CAWSVNTNQPQHF. In DNA, the CDR3 is TGTGCCTGGAGTGTCAACACAAATCAGCCCCAGCATTTT.

This clone has only a few counts. The rearrangement uses TRBV2 and TRBJ1-2; the match to TRBD1 covers 11 bases. V was pared by 8 bases and J by 7 bases, with 12 bases of the junction left unmatched. From germline, CDR1 is SNHLY and CDR2 FYNNEI. The length of the CDR3 is 15 residues. The DNA for the CDR3 is TGTGCCAGCTCGGACGGGACAGGGGGTATCGGTGGCTACACCTTC. Residues: CASSDGTGGIGGYTF.

V is TRBV10-3 and J is TRBJ2-7, with D possibly TRBD1 on 6 matching bases. The CDR3 totals 12 residues. Germline-derived CDR1 and CDR2 are ENHRY and SYGVKD. The V end was cut by 6 bases, the J end by 5 bases, with 11 bases between. For the CDR3, the DNA is TGTGCCATCAGAGGGGGTGGGAACGAGCAGTACTTC. Translated: CAIRGGGNEQYF.

The chain combines TRBV6-2 or TRBV6-3 with TRBJ1-5; 9 bases map to TRBD1. CDR3 length: 17 amino acids. CDR1 MNHEY and CDR2 SVGEGT come from the germline V gene. J gave up 1 base and V 5 bases, and 9 bases lay outside the gene matches. For the CDR3, the DNA is TGTGCCAGCAGTACAACCCGGGACAGGGTAAGCAATCAGCCCCAGCATTTT. Encoded protein: CASSTTRDRVSNQPQHF.

The rearrangement links TRBV6-1 to TRBJ2-3; 9 nucleotides agree with TRBD1. The CDR3 is 18 amino acids. Germline trimming cut 2 bases from V and 2 bases from J; bases unmatched to any gene: 11. Germline CDR1 MNHNS, CDR2 SASEGT. The CDR3 DNA sequence: TGTGCCAGCAGTGAATGGCCCGGGACAGGGTCTCACACAGATACGCAGTATTTT. Amino acid sequence: CASSEWPGTGSHTDTQYF.